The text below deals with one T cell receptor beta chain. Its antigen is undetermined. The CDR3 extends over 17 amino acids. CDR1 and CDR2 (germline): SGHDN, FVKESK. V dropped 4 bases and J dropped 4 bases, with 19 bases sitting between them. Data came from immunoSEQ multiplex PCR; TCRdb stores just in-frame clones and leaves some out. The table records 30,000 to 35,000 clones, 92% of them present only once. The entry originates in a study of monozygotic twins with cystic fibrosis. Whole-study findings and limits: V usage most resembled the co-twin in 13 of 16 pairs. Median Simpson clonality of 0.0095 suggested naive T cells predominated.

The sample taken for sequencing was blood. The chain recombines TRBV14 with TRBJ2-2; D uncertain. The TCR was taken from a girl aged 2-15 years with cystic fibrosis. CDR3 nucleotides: TGTGCCAGCAGCCTCCGACATCCCAACCAAACCACCGGGGAGCTGTTTTTT. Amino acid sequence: CASSLRHPNQTTGELFF.